This T cell receptor beta chain is drawn from a study of identical twins. TCRdb recomputed calls from the 5' RACE reads with MiXCR, one row per CDR3 protein. The sample consists of 200,000 to 250,000 distinct CDR3 sequences, 6.5% of them appearing once. Trimming removed 5 bases from V and 6 bases from J; junction bases left unmatched: 10. There are 15 residues in the CDR3. Per the germline V gene, CDR1 is SGHVS and CDR2 is FQNEAQ. This clonotype was seen only a few times. This sample was shared with a second study, whose subject was T cells expressing NK-cell markers.

This clonotype originated in a woman aged 18-29 years in good health. The sequencing input was CD8+ T cells sorted from blood. The chain has TRBV7-8 and TRBJ2-1; 7 bases match TRBD1. The CDR3 loop is CASSPLMGDSNEQFF. CDR3 bases: TGTGCCAGCAGCCCCCTTATGGGGGACAGCAATGAGCAGTTCTTC.